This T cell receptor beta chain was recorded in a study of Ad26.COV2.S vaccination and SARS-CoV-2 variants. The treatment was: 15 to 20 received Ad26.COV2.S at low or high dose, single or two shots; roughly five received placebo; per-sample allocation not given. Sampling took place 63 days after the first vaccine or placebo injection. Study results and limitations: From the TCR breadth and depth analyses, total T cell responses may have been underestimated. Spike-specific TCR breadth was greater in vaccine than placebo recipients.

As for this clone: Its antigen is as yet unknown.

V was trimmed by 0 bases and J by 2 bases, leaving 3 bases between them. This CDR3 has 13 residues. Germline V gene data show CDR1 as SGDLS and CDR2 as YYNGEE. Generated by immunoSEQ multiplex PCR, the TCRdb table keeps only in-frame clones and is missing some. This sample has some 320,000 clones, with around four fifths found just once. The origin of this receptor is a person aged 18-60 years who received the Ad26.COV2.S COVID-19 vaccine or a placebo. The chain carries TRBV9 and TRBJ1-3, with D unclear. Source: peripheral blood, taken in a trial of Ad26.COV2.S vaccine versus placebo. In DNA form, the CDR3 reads TGTGCCAGCAGCGTAGTAGCTGGAAACACCATATATTTT. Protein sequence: CASSVVAGNTIYF.